These T cell receptor beta chains were read from a single sample in a study of blood T cell repertoires in COVID-19. Sequencing was performed with immunoSEQ multiplex PCR; in TCRdb, only in-frame clones are kept and a portion is missing. The data hold fewer than 300,000 clones, with about 86% observed a single time. Sequencing was done on a sample of peripheral blood. The receptors were gathered from a woman in her twenties or thirties with COVID-19, enrolled during active disease. Each CDR3 is given without its conserved first and last residue.

>TRBJ1-6|TRBV19
ASSIGRRDLSSYNSPLH
>TRBJ1-5|TRBV28
ASRPRGGQPQH
>TRBJ2-2|TRBV19
ASSIGQNTGELF
>TRBJ2-3|TRBV7-9
ASSPRGPTDTQY
>TRBJ2-7|TRBV27
ASSYSSGGYEQY
>TRBJ2-5|TRBV28
ASSLRGTTRSTQY
>TRBJ2-3|TRBV5-1
ASMRSPKRGVEDTQY
>TRBJ2-7|TRBV14
ASSLGGSYEQY
>TRBJ1-1|TRBV5-6
ASSFEARRNTEAF
>TRBJ1-5|TRBV5-8
ASSLRMTGGFRNQPQH
>TRBJ1-2|TRBV7-2
ASSLRGWDGYT
>TRBJ2-7|TRBV18
ASSPQGSYEQY
>TRBJ1-4|TRBV5-4
ASSSRDWGKLF
>TRBJ1-1|TRBV19
ASGGGTEAF
>TRBJ2-1|TRBV5-1
ASSLGGAARAYNEQF
>TRBJ1-4|TRBV15
ATSRGYGDRASQEKLF
>TRBJ1-6|TRBV7-9
ASSPETVLNSPLH
>TRBJ1-1|TRBV5-6
ASQEATRGNTEAF
>TRBJ2-7|TRBV18
ASSQFRGKVIYEQY
>TRBJ2-4|TRBV12-3/TRBV12-4
ASSLQGRNIQY
>TRBJ1-5|TRBV7-9
ARVAGTDKFLEVQPQH
>TRBJ2-3|TRBV19
ASSKVAGATDTQY
>TRBJ2-7|TRBV12-3/TRBV12-4
ASRTTGIYEQY
>TRBJ2-1|TRBV7-9
ASNGQRNEQF
>TRBJ2-3|TRBV11-3
ASSIRQGDTQY
>TRBJ1-1|TRBV9
ASSSQGAGTEAF
>TRBJ1-2|TRBV7-9
ASSLELGPLLS
>TRBJ1-5|TRBV6-7
ASSYLARTYFSNQPQH
>TRBJ2-5|TRBV5-5
AVPAGGWETQY
>TRBJ2-2|TRBV18
ASSLGQGNTGELF
>TRBJ2-7|TRBV7-9
ASSSAGQSSEQY
>TRBJ1-5|TRBV19
ASSLRTGNQPQH
>TRBJ2-7|TRBV10-2
ASSEYRGYEQY
>TRBJ1-5|TRBV5-5
ASSLYFIQGNQPQH
>TRBJ1-4|TRBV7-9
ASSPGTTGPNEKLF
>TRBJ1-2|TRBV29-1
SVTADSFQANYGYT
>TRBJ2-5|TRBV5-4
ASSFTPGQGETQY